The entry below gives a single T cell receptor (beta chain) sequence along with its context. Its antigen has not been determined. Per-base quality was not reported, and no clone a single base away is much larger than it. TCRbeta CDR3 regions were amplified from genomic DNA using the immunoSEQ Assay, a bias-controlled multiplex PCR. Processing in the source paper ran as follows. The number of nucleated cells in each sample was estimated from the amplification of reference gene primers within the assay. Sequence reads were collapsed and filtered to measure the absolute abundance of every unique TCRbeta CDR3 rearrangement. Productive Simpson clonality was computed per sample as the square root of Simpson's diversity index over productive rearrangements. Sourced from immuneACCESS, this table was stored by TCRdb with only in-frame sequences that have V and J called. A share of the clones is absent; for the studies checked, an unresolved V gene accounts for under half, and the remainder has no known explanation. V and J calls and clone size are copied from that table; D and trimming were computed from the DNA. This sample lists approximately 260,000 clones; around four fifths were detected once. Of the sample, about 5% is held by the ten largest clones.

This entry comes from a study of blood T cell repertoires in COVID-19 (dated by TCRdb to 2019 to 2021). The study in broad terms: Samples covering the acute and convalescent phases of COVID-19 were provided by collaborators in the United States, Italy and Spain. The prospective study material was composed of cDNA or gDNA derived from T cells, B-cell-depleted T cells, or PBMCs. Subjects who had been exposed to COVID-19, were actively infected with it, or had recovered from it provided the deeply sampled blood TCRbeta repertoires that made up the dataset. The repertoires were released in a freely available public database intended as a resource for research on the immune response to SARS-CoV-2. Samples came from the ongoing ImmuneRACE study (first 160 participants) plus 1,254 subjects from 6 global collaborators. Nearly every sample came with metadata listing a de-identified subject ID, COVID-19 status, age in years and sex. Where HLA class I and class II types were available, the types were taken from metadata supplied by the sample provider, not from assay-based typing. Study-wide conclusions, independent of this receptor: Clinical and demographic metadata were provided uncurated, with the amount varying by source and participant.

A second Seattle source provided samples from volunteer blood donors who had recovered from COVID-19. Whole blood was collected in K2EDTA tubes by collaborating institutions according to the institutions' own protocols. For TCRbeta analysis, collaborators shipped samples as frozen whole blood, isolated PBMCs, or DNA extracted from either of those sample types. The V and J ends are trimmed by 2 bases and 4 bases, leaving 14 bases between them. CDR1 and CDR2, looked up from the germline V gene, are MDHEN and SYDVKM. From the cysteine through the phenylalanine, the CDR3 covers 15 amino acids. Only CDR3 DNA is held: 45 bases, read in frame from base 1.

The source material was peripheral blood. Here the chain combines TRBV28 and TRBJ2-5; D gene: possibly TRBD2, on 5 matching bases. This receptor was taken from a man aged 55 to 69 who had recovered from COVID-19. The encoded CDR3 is CASSLGQPGGETQYF. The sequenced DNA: TGTGCCAGCAGTTTAGGGCAGCCAGGAGGAGAGACCCAGTACTTC.